This T cell receptor beta chain came from a study of T cell changes during pregnancy in multiple sclerosis. The CDR3 extends over 13 amino acids. Germline V CDR1 and CDR2: SEHNR, FQNEAQ (reference sequence). As to this clone: At one boundary the junction diverges from the germline segment, which might be a read error.

Clones were sequenced by immunoSEQ multiplex PCR, and TCRdb holds only the in-frame ones, with some missing. The repertoire holds around 56,000 clones, with more than 85% as singletons. The rearrangement joins TRBV7-9 to TRBJ2-5; no clear D. Here the sequenced sample was peripheral blood, taken in the third trimester of pregnancy. The TCR comes from a female donor in good health, enrolled as a control in a pregnancy study. The CDR3 sequence: CRNRWANQETQYF. The CDR3 DNA follows: TGCAGAAATAGGTGGGCTAACCAAGAGACCCAGTACTTC.